This T cell receptor (beta chain) appears in the sequencing data of a study of PD-L1 blockade in urothelial cancer. In the study overall: Prior chemotherapy ranged from 0 to 3 regimens per patient. Researchers found blood samples held a median of approximately 150,000 T cells. Regarding the study as a whole: Patients with below-median pretreatment blood clonality survived longer.

With V trimmed by 5 bases and J by 3 bases, 1 base remained unmatched. The CDR3 loop spans 12 amino acids. The germline CDR1 and CDR2 sequences are SGHNT and YYREEE (reference sequence). PCRs each included synthetic TCR analog templates spiked in. The table came from immunoSEQ multiplex PCR; TCRdb's copy has only in-frame clones and leaves some out. This table holds roughly 51,000 clones, about 86% found once. This sample's time point: pretreatment peripheral blood. Remarks on this clone: Antigen unknown.

The input for sequencing was PBMCs, taken around atezolizumab (anti-PD-L1) treatment. This TCR came from a man in his 60s with urothelial cancer. J is TRBJ2-7 and V is TRBV5-4; the match to TRBD1 covers 8 bases. CDR3 amino acids: CASRGQDYEQYF. CDR3 DNA: TGTGCCAGCAGGGGACAGGACTACGAGCAGTACTTC. Looking up the rest from reference TRBV5-4 and TRBJ2-7 gives the full variable domain: ETGVTQSPTHLIKTRGQQVTLRCSSQSGHNTVSWYQQALGQGPQFIFQYYREEENGRGNFPPRFSGLQFPNYSSELNVNALELDDSALYLCASRGQDYEQYFGPGTRLTVT.